One T cell receptor beta chain is described in this entry. Antigen specificity is unknown. Sequenced by immunoSEQ multiplex PCR; TCRdb stores in-frame clones only, minus some. The profile shows millions of clones, around 95% of them singletons. This sample was taken from a study of shared clonotypes between healthy human individuals. Findings and limits, study-wide: Non-shared clonotypes were found to have lower generation probabilities than the clonotypes that were shared by all four of the sorted-subset donors.

Germline trimming cut 9 bases from V and 7 bases from J; bases unmatched to any gene: 14. Looked up from germline, CDR1 is MDHEN and CDR2 is SYDVKM. This CDR3 region has 15 residues. Those who donated were healthy HIV-negative adults, with no recent acute infections or vaccinations reported. Sequenced: naive CD4+ T cells sorted from blood. As for subset: CD45RA+ positively selected. This chain uses TRBV28 with TRBJ2-1; 8 bases match TRBD1. The sequence came from a young man in good health. CDR3: CASSQGARGKNEQFF. The CDR3, as DNA: TGTGCCAGTTCTCAGGGGGCGCGGGGCAAGAATGAGCAGTTCTTC.